The rows below give T cell receptor beta chains drawn from one sample of a study of blood T cell repertoires in COVID-19. The data were produced by immunoSEQ multiplex PCR, yet TCRdb's version contains in-frame clones alone and is incomplete. Of 150,000 to 200,000 clones in the sample, approximately 91% were seen once. Material for sequencing was PBMCs or T cells enriched from blood (not recorded which). The receptor set was obtained from a woman aged 18-30 years who had recovered from COVID-19. CDR3s include the opening cysteine and the closing phenylalanine or tryptophan. A D gene is named only where the DNA matches it firmly. Clone size is stated in some rows and not others, as once, few, many or a class when expanded.

d_gene: TRBD1; j_gene: TRBJ2-1; abundance: -; v_gene: TRBV7-3; CDR3aa: CASSLGQGYNEQFF; CDR3nt: TGTGCCAGCAGCTTAGGACAGGGCTACAATGAGCAGTTCTTC
d_gene: TRBD1; j_gene: TRBJ2-7; abundance: -; v_gene: TRBV6-2/TRBV6-3; CDR3aa: CASSLSFDRADEQYF; CDR3nt: TGTGCCAGCAGTTTATCCTTCGACAGGGCGGACGAGCAGTACTTC
d_gene: -; j_gene: TRBJ2-3; abundance: -; v_gene: TRBV21-1; CDR3aa: CASSITSGGFTDTQYF; CDR3nt: TGTGCCAGCAGCATCACGTCGGGAGGGTTCACAGATACGCAGTATTTT
d_gene: TRBD2; j_gene: TRBJ2-5; abundance: once; v_gene: TRBV6-5; CDR3aa: CATSGREEETQYF; CDR3nt: TGTGCCACCAGCGGGAGGGAGGAGGAGACCCAGTACTTC
d_gene: TRBD1; j_gene: TRBJ1-1; abundance: -; v_gene: TRBV7-2; CDR3aa: CASSSGTGTRLSTEAFF; CDR3nt: TGTGCCAGCAGCTCCGGGACAGGGACGCGTTTGAGCACTGAAGCTTTCTTT
d_gene: -; j_gene: TRBJ2-1; abundance: -; v_gene: TRBV19; CDR3aa: CASSVESGRNEQFF; CDR3nt: TGTGCCAGTAGTGTAGAGTCCGGTCGCAATGAGCAGTTCTTC
d_gene: -; j_gene: TRBJ2-7; abundance: -; v_gene: TRBV5-4; CDR3aa: CASSLRTESYEQYF; CDR3nt: TGTGCCAGCAGCTTGCGGACAGAAAGCTACGAGCAGTACTTC
d_gene: TRBD1; j_gene: TRBJ2-1; abundance: -; v_gene: TRBV4-3; CDR3aa: CASSRDSSYNEQFF; CDR3nt: TGCGCCAGCAGCCGGGACAGTTCCTACAATGAGCAGTTCTTC
d_gene: -; j_gene: TRBJ1-2; abundance: -; v_gene: TRBV12-3/TRBV12-4; CDR3aa: CASSRPDRNGYTF; CDR3nt: TGTGCCAGCAGTCGCCCCGACAGGAATGGCTACACCTTC
d_gene: TRBD2; j_gene: TRBJ2-7; abundance: -; v_gene: TRBV6-5; CDR3aa: CASQRLAGGPYEQYF; CDR3nt: TGTGCCAGCCAGCGACTAGCGGGAGGACCCTACGAGCAGTACTTC
d_gene: TRBD1; j_gene: TRBJ2-7; abundance: -; v_gene: TRBV3-1/TRBV3-2; CDR3aa: CASSQEDRGLISYEQYF; CDR3nt: TGTGCCAGCAGCCAAGAAGACAGGGGCCTTATCTCCTACGAGCAGTACTTC
d_gene: -; j_gene: TRBJ2-3; abundance: -; v_gene: TRBV28; CDR3aa: CASLNSGTDTQYF; CDR3nt: TGTGCCAGCCTGAATAGCGGCACAGATACGCAGTATTTT
d_gene: -; j_gene: TRBJ2-2; abundance: -; v_gene: TRBV27; CDR3aa: CASSSQVPGELFF; CDR3nt: TGTGCCAGCAGTTCACAGGTCCCCGGGGAGCTGTTTTTT
d_gene: -; j_gene: TRBJ2-1; abundance: -; v_gene: TRBV10-3; CDR3aa: CAISASRDNEQFF; CDR3nt: TGTGCCATCAGCGCTTCTCGGGACAATGAGCAGTTCTTC
d_gene: -; j_gene: TRBJ2-3; abundance: -; v_gene: TRBV18; CDR3aa: CASSPGSTDTQYF; CDR3nt: TGTGCCAGCTCACCGGGCTCCACAGATACGCAGTATTTT
d_gene: -; j_gene: TRBJ1-4; abundance: -; v_gene: TRBV5-1; CDR3aa: CASSSPGHPNEKLFF; CDR3nt: TGCGCCAGCAGCTCCCCGGGACATCCAAATGAAAAACTGTTTTTT
d_gene: -; j_gene: TRBJ2-3; abundance: -; v_gene: TRBV7-3; CDR3aa: CASSVFGQTTDTQYF; CDR3nt: TGTGCCAGCAGCGTATTCGGACAGACCACAGATACGCAGTATTTT
d_gene: TRBD1; j_gene: TRBJ2-3; abundance: -; v_gene: TRBV5-1; CDR3aa: CASSRRDRGTDTQYF; CDR3nt: TGCGCCAGCAGCCGCCGGGACAGGGGTACAGATACGCAGTATTTT
d_gene: TRBD2; j_gene: TRBJ2-4; abundance: -; v_gene: TRBV5-1; CDR3aa: CASSPEGTSAPHSKNIQYF; CDR3nt: TGCGCCAGCAGCCCTGAAGGGACTAGCGCCCCACATTCCAAAAACATTCAGTACTTC
d_gene: -; j_gene: TRBJ2-1; abundance: -; v_gene: TRBV18; CDR3aa: CASSDGNNEQFF; CDR3nt: TGTGCCAGCTCGGACGGGAACAATGAGCAGTTCTTC
d_gene: TRBD2; j_gene: TRBJ2-7; abundance: -; v_gene: TRBV7-6; CDR3aa: CASSLASGRAGEQYF; CDR3nt: TGTGCCAGCAGCTTAGCTAGCGGGAGGGCAGGCGAGCAGTACTTC
d_gene: TRBD2; j_gene: TRBJ2-3; abundance: -; v_gene: TRBV18; CDR3aa: CASSLGLAPDTQYF; CDR3nt: TGTGCCAGCTCACTTGGACTAGCCCCAGATACGCAGTATTTT
d_gene: TRBD1; j_gene: TRBJ1-2; abundance: -; v_gene: TRBV15; CDR3aa: CATSRLPGGASYGYTF; CDR3nt: TGTGCCACCAGCAGACTTCCAGGGGGCGCGAGCTATGGCTACACCTTC
d_gene: -; j_gene: TRBJ1-1; abundance: -; v_gene: TRBV29-1; CDR3aa: CSVELVGGTEAFF; CDR3nt: TGCAGCGTTGAACTAGTTGGTGGGACTGAAGCTTTCTTT
d_gene: -; j_gene: TRBJ1-2; abundance: -; v_gene: TRBV11-2; CDR3aa: CASSLDYSGYTF; CDR3nt: TGTGCCAGCAGCTTAGACTACAGCGGCTACACCTTC
d_gene: TRBD1; j_gene: TRBJ1-3; abundance: -; v_gene: TRBV28; CDR3aa: CAKTPGQRSGNTIYF; CDR3nt: TGTGCCAAGACGCCGGGACAGAGGTCTGGAAACACCATATATTTT
d_gene: -; j_gene: TRBJ1-2; abundance: -; v_gene: TRBV28; CDR3aa: CASSKPTVYFDGYIF; CDR3nt: TGTGCCAGCAGTAAACCGACAGTTTATTTTGATGGCTACATCTTC
d_gene: -; j_gene: TRBJ2-3; abundance: -; v_gene: TRBV6-5; CDR3aa: CASRQGQSTQYF; CDR3nt: TGTGCCAGCAGACAAGGACAGTCTACGCAGTATTTT
d_gene: TRBD1; j_gene: TRBJ2-1; abundance: -; v_gene: TRBV4-3; CDR3aa: CASSLSWDRGSEQFF; CDR3nt: TGCGCCAGCAGCCTAAGCTGGGACAGGGGCAGTGAGCAGTTCTTC
d_gene: -; j_gene: TRBJ1-3; abundance: -; v_gene: TRBV7-9; CDR3aa: CASSLAADTIYF; CDR3nt: TGTGCCAGCAGCTTAGCGGCGGACACCATATATTTT